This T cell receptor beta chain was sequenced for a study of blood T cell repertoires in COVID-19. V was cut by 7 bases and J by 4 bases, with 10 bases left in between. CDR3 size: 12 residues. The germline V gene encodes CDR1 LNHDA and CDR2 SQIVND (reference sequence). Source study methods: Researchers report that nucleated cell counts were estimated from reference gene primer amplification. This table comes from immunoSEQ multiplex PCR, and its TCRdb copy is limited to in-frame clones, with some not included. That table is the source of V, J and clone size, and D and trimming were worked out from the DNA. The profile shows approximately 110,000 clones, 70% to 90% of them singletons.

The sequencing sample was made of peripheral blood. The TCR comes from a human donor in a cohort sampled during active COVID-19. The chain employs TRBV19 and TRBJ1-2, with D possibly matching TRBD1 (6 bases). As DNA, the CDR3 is TGTGCCAGTAACTCAGGGGCCTATGGCTACACCTTC. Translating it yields CASNSGAYGYTF.